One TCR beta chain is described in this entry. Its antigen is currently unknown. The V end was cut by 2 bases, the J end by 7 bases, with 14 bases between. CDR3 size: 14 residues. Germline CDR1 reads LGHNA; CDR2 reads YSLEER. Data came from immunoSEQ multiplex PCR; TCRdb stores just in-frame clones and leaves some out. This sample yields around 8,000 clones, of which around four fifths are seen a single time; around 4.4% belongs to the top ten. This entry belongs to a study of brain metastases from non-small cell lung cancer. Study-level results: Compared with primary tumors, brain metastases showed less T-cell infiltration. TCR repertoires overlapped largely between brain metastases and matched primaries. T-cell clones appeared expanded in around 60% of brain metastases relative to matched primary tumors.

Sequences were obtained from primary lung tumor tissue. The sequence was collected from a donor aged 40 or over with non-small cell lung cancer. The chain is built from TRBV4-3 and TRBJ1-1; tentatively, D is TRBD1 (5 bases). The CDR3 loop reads CASSQRLGENEAFF. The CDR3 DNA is TGCGCCAGCAGCCAACGCTTGGGGGAAAATGAAGCTTTCTTT.